This T cell receptor beta chain was profiled in a study of blood T cells in healthy people across ages. A second PCR of roughly 7 to 11 cycles used a sample-barcoded 5' primer and a J-beta primer mix. TCRdb re-called the 5' RACE reads through MiXCR, storing one row per CDR3 protein. The profile covers about 730,000 distinct CDR3 sequences, with 35% to 45% appearing a single time and roughly 20% taken by the ten largest. V lost 3 bases to trimming and J lost 8 bases, with 8 bases between them. The CDR3 runs to 12 residues. CDR1 is MNHEY, CDR2 SMNVEV, per germline (reference sequence). A few counts support this clonotype.

The sample consisted of blood. The TCR sequence derives from a woman aged 55 to 70 in good health. The J gene is TRBJ1-5, the V gene TRBV27; a weak D match, TRBD1 (5 bases). The CDR3 region has the DNA TGTGCCAGCAGTTTGATAGGGGAGCCCCAGCATTTT. The encoded protein is CASSLIGEPQHF.